A single sample gave rise to the 8 T cell receptor beta chains below, sequenced in a study of blood T cell repertoires in COVID-19. Only in-frame clones appear in the TCRdb table, and some are missing; sequencing was by immunoSEQ multiplex PCR. The table has 150,000 to 200,000 clones, around four fifths seen once. Sequencing was done on a sample of peripheral blood. The receptors originated from a woman aged 55 to 70 with acute or convalescent COVID-19.

The sample holds a few counts of this clone. The genes are TRBV7-2 and TRBJ1-5, with D tentatively TRBD1 (5 bases). The germline CDR1 and CDR2 sequences are SGHTA and FQGNSA. The CDR3 sequence is 15 residues long. V lost 2 bases and J lost 4, with 12 bases in between. In DNA, the CDR3 is TGTGCCAGCAGCTTACGGCAGGGTGAGAATCAGCCCCAGCATTTT. The encoded protein is CASSLRQGENQPQHF.

V and J are TRBV2 and TRBJ1-5; 8 bases are a match to TRBD1. Germline values: CDR1 SNHLY, CDR2 FYNNEI. Losses at the gene ends were 6 bases for V and 2 bases for J; bases not matched to a gene: 12. The CDR3 contains 17 residues. CDR3: CASRTDRASPGNQPQHF. For the CDR3, the DNA is TGTGCCAGCAGGACGGACAGGGCCTCTCCGGGCAATCAGCCCCAGCATTTT.

The rearrangement links TRBV14 to TRBJ2-1; the match to TRBD2 covers 11 bases. Germline V CDR1 and CDR2: SGHDN, FVKESK. The CDR3 spans 15 residues. The V segment lost 5 bases and the J segment 4 bases; nucleotides outside the gene matches: 4. The CDR3 nucleotides read TGTGCCAGCAGCGCTAGCGGGGGGACTTACAATGAGCAGTTCTTC. Translated, it gives CASSASGGTYNEQFF.

The count of this clone is one. The chain combines TRBV28 with TRBJ1-5, with a weak D call TRBD1 (5 bases). The CDR3 length is 15 residues. With 3 bases removed from V and 6 bases from J, the gap between germline ends came to 15 bases. The germline V gene encodes CDR1 MDHEN and CDR2 SYDVKM. CDR3: CASSFGQGGVQPQHF. CDR3 nucleotide sequence: TGTGCCAGCAGTTTCGGGCAGGGAGGGGTTCAGCCCCAGCATTTT.

The CDR3 region has the DNA TGTGCCAGCAGACTTGGACAGGCCAACACAGATACGCAGTATTTT. It is translated as CASRLGQANTDTQYF. This rearrangement joins TRBV7-8 to TRBJ2-3; the match to TRBD1 covers 7 bases. Trimming took 6 bases from V and 2 from J; bases not matched to a gene: 8. Germline CDR1 reads SGHVS; CDR2 reads FQNEAQ. The CDR3 runs 15 residues. The entire variable domain, with the rest obtained from reference TRBV7-8 and TRBJ2-3, is as follows: GAGVSQSPRYKVAKRGQDVALRCDPISGHVSLFWYQQALGQGPEFLTYFQNEAQLDKSGLPSDRFFAERPEGSVSTLKIQRTQQEDSAVYLCASRLGQANTDTQYFGPGTRLTVL.

J is TRBJ1-1 and V is TRBV5-1; the D gene is possibly TRBD1 (6 bases). The CDR3 consists of 14 residues. V was cut by 2 bases and J by 1 base, with 9 bases left in between. The germline V gene has CDR1 SGHRS and CDR2 YFSETQ. In DNA form, the CDR3 reads TGCGCCAGCAGCTTTACAGGGCCGAACACTGAAGCTTTCTTT. Its protein product is CASSFTGPNTEAFF. Filled out from reference TRBV5-1 and TRBJ1-1, the complete variable domain reads KAGVTQTPRYLIKTRGQQVTLSCSPISGHRSVSWYQQTPGQGLQFLFEYFSETQRNKGNFPGRFSGRQFSNSRSEMNVSTLELGDSALYLCASSFTGPNTEAFFGQGTRLTVV.

This clone was counted at least ten times. This chain connects TRBV6-5 to TRBJ1-2; D is unresolved. Trimming stripped 7 bases from V and 7 bases from J, with 13 bases between. There are 12 residues in the CDR3. Germline V CDR1 and CDR2: MNHEY, SVGAGI. CDR3 protein: CASTKAGGGYTF. DNA of the CDR3: TGTGCCAGCACCAAGGCCGGCGGTGGCTACACCTTC.

The rearrangement links TRBV29-1 to TRBJ2-3; 7 nucleotides line up with TRBD1. Looked up from germline, CDR1 is SQVTM and CDR2 is ANQGSEA. V dropped 6 bases and J dropped 2; count of bases not matched to a gene: 5. The CDR3 covers 13 residues. The CDR3 spells CSVDTGDTDTQYF. CDR3 bases: TGCAGCGTAGATACAGGGGACACAGATACGCAGTATTTT.